Each of the 29 T cell receptor beta chains below was sequenced from the same sample in a study of T cell responses to AZD1222 COVID-19 vaccine. TCRdb's copy holds only in-frame clones and misses some; the assay was immunoSEQ multiplex PCR. The sample records roughly 120,000 clones, about 86% being singletons. Here the sequenced sample was peripheral blood, taken 28 days after the second AZD1222 dose. These receptors were obtained from an adult who received the AZD1222 COVID-19 vaccine.

The chain joins TRBV24-1 to TRBJ2-2, with D perhaps matching TRBD1 or TRBD2 (5 bases each). V gave up 9 bases and J gave up 7 bases, with 20 bases separating them. Germline lookup yields CDR1 KGHDR and CDR2 SFDVKD. The CDR3 runs to 15 residues. CDR3 DNA sequence: TGTGCCACCGGACCGGGACCCAGCTTTGTCGGGGAGCTGTTTTTT. It is translated as CATGPGPSFVGELFF.

This rearrangement joins TRBV7-9 to TRBJ1-1; the D is unclear. Germline V CDR1 and CDR2: SEHNR, FQNEAQ (reference sequence). The CDR3 contains 13 residues. V lost 8 bases, J lost 4 bases, and 14 bases lay in between. CDR3 in amino acids: CASSFERGTEAFF. CDR3 bases: TGTGCCAGCTCCTTTGAGCGGGGCACTGAAGCTTTCTTT.

The chain has TRBV12-3 or TRBV12-4 and TRBJ1-1; 8 bases are a match to TRBD1. The CDR3 contains 12 residues. V was clipped by 0 bases and J by 11 bases; unmatched bases: 2. CDR3 bases: TGTGCCAGCAGTTTAGCCCAGGGGGCTGCTTTCTTT. It yields the protein CASSLAQGAAFF.

This chain connects TRBV5-1 to TRBJ1-4; tentative D call: TRBD1 (5 bases). CDR1 is SGHRS and CDR2 is YFSETQ in the germline V gene. This CDR3 contains 14 residues. V was pared by 4 bases and J by 4 bases, with 11 bases between. The chain's CDR3 is CASSGAGINEKLFF. CDR3 DNA sequence: TGCGCCAGCAGCGGGGCAGGGATTAATGAAAAACTGTTTTTT.

This chain connects TRBV9 to TRBJ1-4, with a weak D call TRBD1 (5 bases). V was cut by 4 bases and J by 7 bases, with 17 bases left in between. The CDR3 covers 15 residues. Germline CDR1 reads SGDLS; CDR2 reads YYNGEE. CDR3 DNA sequence: TGTGCCAGCAGCCGTACAGGTTCAGGGAGTGAAAAACTGTTTTTT. This encodes CASSRTGSGSEKLFF.

The chain is built from TRBV7-2 and TRBJ2-3; no reliable D call. Trimming stripped 5 bases from V and 4 bases from J, with 13 bases between. CDR3 size: 14 residues. Germline V gene lookup returns CDR1 SGHTA and CDR2 FQGNSA. CDR3 DNA sequence: TGTGCCAGCAGCCTCCGCGGCGGCTCAGATACGCAGTATTTT. Encoded protein: CASSLRGGSDTQYF.

The rearrangement links TRBV19 to TRBJ2-3, with 7 bases identical to TRBD2. This CDR3 contains 14 residues. Trimming cost V 4 bases and J 14 bases; bases outside gene matches: 15. Per the germline V gene, CDR1 is LNHDA and CDR2 is SQIVND (reference sequence). The CDR3 spells CASSTNLDSGRWYF. CDR3 in DNA: TGTGCCAGTAGTACCAACCTAGATAGCGGGCGGTGGTATTTT.

The V and J genes are TRBV7-2 and TRBJ2-5; a possible D gene is TRBD2 (6 bases). The CDR3 runs 15 residues. CDR1 is SGHTA and CDR2 is FQGNSA in the germline V gene. V dropped 1 base and J dropped 0 bases, with 9 bases sitting between them. DNA for the CDR3: TGTGCCAGCAGCTTAGTTAGGGACTACCAAGAGACCCAGTACTTC. Its protein is CASSLVRDYQETQYF.

This clone has just a few counts. J is TRBJ1-2 and V is TRBV7-2, with D unresolved. CDR3 length equals 15 residues. Between the trimmed V and J ends, which lost 5 bases and 7 bases, there was a span of 20 bases. Germline CDR1 is SGHTA and CDR2 is FQGNSA. The CDR3 nucleotides are TGTGCCAGCAGCCAATCAACAGCCACAATGGGTGGCTACACCTTC. Its protein product is CASSQSTATMGGYTF.

The rearrangement links TRBV7-2 to TRBJ2-5; TRBD1 matches 10 bases. This CDR3 region has 15 residues. The J segment lost 5 bases and the V segment lost 4 bases, leaving 7 bases of the junction unmatched. Germline-derived CDR1 and CDR2 are SGHTA and FQGNSA. CDR3 sequence reads: CASSYGTGVPETQYF. CDR3 DNA: TGTGCCAGCAGCTACGGGACAGGGGTCCCGGAGACCCAGTACTTC.

This chain joins TRBV6-1 and TRBJ1-6; D is undetermined. The germline V gene has CDR1 MNHNS and CDR2 SASEGT. The CDR3 contains 13 residues. The V end lost 0 bases, the J end lost 7 bases, and 4 bases lay between the germline ends. This CDR3 is CASSEASNSPLHF. CDR3 in DNA: TGTGCCAGCAGTGAAGCGTCGAATTCACCCCTCCACTTT.

DNA for the CDR3: TGCGCCAGCAGCCAAGAAGCTGGGACAGACGGCGAGCAGTACTTC. It codes for CASSQEAGTDGEQYF. This chain connects TRBV4-1 to TRBJ2-7, with TRBD1 identical over 7 bases. Germline V gene sequence: CDR1 MGHRA, CDR2 YSYEKL. The CDR3 runs 15 residues. Trimming cost V 0 bases and J 6 bases; bases outside gene matches: 8.

This sequence joins TRBV27 and TRBJ1-4; D perhaps matches TRBD1 (5 bases). V shed 5 bases and J shed 8 bases, with 18 bases lying between them. Per germline, CDR1 MNHEY and CDR2 SMNVEV (reference sequence). The CDR3 has 15 residues. CDR3 sequence (DNA): TGTGCCAGCAGTATCCATAGGGGAGTACGGGAAAAACTGTTTTTT. Protein: CASSIHRGVREKLFF.

The chain recombines TRBV5-1 with TRBJ1-3, with 7 nucleotides matching TRBD1. The J segment lost 0 bases and the V segment lost 0 bases, leaving 15 bases of the junction unmatched. Germline CDR1 SGHRS, CDR2 YFSETQ. The CDR3 runs 20 residues. CDR3 DNA sequence: TGCGCCAGCAGCTTGGTTCGGGACAGTACTTTACCTGTCTCTGGAAACACCATATATTTT. Translation gives CASSLVRDSTLPVSGNTIYF.

This clone was observed a single time. This chain joins TRBV10-3 and TRBJ1-1; perhaps TRBD1 as D (5 bases). The V gene's germline CDR1 is ENHRY and CDR2 SYGVKD. The CDR3 extends over 13 amino acids. Deletions cut 0 bases from V and 9 bases from J, with 11 bases between. The CDR3, as DNA: TGTGCCATCAGTGAGTCTGACACAGGAAAAGCTTTCTTT. Translating it yields CAISESDTGKAFF.

The chain joins TRBV7-2 to TRBJ2-3, with a possible D match to TRBD1 (6 bases). Germline V CDR1 and CDR2: SGHTA, FQGNSA. Trimming cost V 4 bases and J 8 bases, with 16 bases left between them. This CDR3 has 14 amino acids. In nucleotides, the CDR3 is TGTGCCAGCAGCTCGCAAGGACAGAGCAGTACGCAGTATTTT. Amino acid sequence: CASSSQGQSSTQYF.

The chain recombines TRBV9 with TRBJ1-6; D not certain. In germline, CDR1 is SGDLS, CDR2 YYNGEE. CDR3 length: 14 amino acids. Trimming removed 0 bases at V and 9 bases at J, with 10 bases between. Written as DNA, the CDR3 is TGTGCCAGCAGCGTAGCTCAGGTGGGTTCACCCCTCCACTTT. This gives the protein CASSVAQVGSPLHF.

The chain is built from TRBV20-1 and TRBJ1-1; no reliable D call. CDR1 DFQATT and CDR2 SNEGSKA come from the germline V gene (reference sequence). The V and J ends lost 5 bases and 2 bases respectively, with 6 bases between them. The CDR3 is 11 amino acids. CDR3 in amino acids: CSAPSNTEAFF. CDR3 DNA sequence: TGCAGTGCTCCCTCTAACACTGAAGCTTTCTTT.

V and J are TRBV9 and TRBJ2-7; the D gene is possibly TRBD2 (5 bases). The CDR3 loop spans 13 amino acids. Trimming stripped 0 bases from V and 6 bases from J, with 10 bases between. Germline CDR1 is SGDLS and CDR2 is YYNGEE. The CDR3 DNA sequence: TGTGCCAGCAGCGTAGAGTCGGGGTTCGAGCAGTACTTC. Translation gives CASSVESGFEQYF. The whole variable domain, filled in from reference TRBV9 and TRBJ2-7, reads DSGVTQTPKHLITATGQRVTLRCSPRSGDLSVYWYQQSLDQGLQFLIQYYNGEERAKGNILERFSAQQFPDLHSELNLSSLELGDSALYFCASSVESGFEQYFGPGTRLTVT.

The chain recombines TRBV7-8 with TRBJ2-3; D perhaps matches TRBD2 (5 bases). Germline V CDR1 and CDR2: SGHVS, FQNEAQ. The CDR3 spans 17 residues. The germline V and J ends were trimmed by 1 base and 1 base, with 15 bases remaining between them. CDR3 protein: CASSLDFEQAGTDTQYF. The CDR3 DNA is TGTGCCAGCAGCTTAGATTTCGAGCAAGCGGGCACAGATACGCAGTATTTT. Full variable domain (missing parts from reference TRBV7-8 and TRBJ2-3): GAGVSQSPRYKVAKRGQDVALRCDPISGHVSLFWYQQALGQGPEFLTYFQNEAQLDKSGLPSDRFFAERPEGSVSTLKIQRTQQEDSAVYLCASSLDFEQAGTDTQYFGPGTRLTVL.

The chain combines TRBV3-1 (or the pseudogene TRBV3-2) with TRBJ2-5; D possibly corresponds to TRBD2 (6 bases). Looked up from germline, CDR1 is LGHDT and CDR2 is YNNKEL (reference sequence). This CDR3 spans 15 amino acids. Trimming took off 6 bases at V and 1 base at J, with 15 bases between the two ends. CDR3 amino acids: CASSFLAEIQETQYF. For the CDR3, the DNA is TGTGCCAGCAGTTTCTTAGCGGAAATCCAAGAGACCCAGTACTTC.

The CDR3 sequence is CAWRPGELFF. The CDR3 bases are TGTGCCTGGAGGCCCGGGGAGCTGTTTTTT. The chain combines TRBV30 with TRBJ2-2; D not certain. The CDR3 contains 10 residues. Germline V lookup: CDR1 GTSNPN, CDR2 SVGIG (reference sequence). V was clipped by 3 bases and J by 6 bases, with 2 bases between them.

This sequence joins TRBV5-6 and TRBJ1-2; D gene uncertain. Trimming stripped 2 bases from V and 1 base from J, with 12 bases between. The germline CDR1 and CDR2 sequences are SGHDT and YYEEEE. The CDR3 loop spans 15 amino acids. CDR3 sequence: CASSFRRGLNYGYTF. Here the CDR3 DNA reads TGTGCCAGCAGCTTCCGTCGCGGTCTTAACTATGGCTACACCTTC.

The rearrangement uses TRBV7-8 and TRBJ1-5; D perhaps matches TRBD1 (5 bases). Germline CDR1 SGHVS, CDR2 FQNEAQ. The CDR3 sequence is 14 residues long. Trimming took off 5 bases at V and 3 bases at J, with 11 bases between the two ends. CDR3 sequence reads: CASSPRTLNQPQHF. The CDR3 DNA reads as TGTGCCAGCAGCCCACGGACACTCAATCAGCCCCAGCATTTT.

The V call is TRBV5-4, the J call TRBJ1-1; D is undetermined. The CDR3 covers 15 residues. The V end lost 4 bases, the J end lost 0 bases, and 13 bases lay between the germline ends. Germline lookup yields CDR1 SGHNT and CDR2 YYREEE (reference sequence). This chain's CDR3 is CASSTVGGLNTEAFF. As DNA, the CDR3 is TGTGCCAGCAGCACCGTTGGCGGGCTGAACACTGAAGCTTTCTTT.

The chain couples TRBV27 to TRBJ2-1; possibly TRBD1 or TRBD2 for D (5 bases each). The ends were cut back, 6 bases at V and 7 bases at J, with 22 bases in the middle. This CDR3 has 16 amino acids. Per the germline V gene, CDR1 is MNHEY and CDR2 is SMNVEV (reference sequence). This CDR3 is CASRSQRGMGRNEQFF. Here the CDR3 DNA reads TGTGCCAGCAGATCTCAACGGGGCATGGGGCGAAATGAGCAGTTCTTC.

The sample holds one count of this clone. The V call is TRBV6-5, the J call TRBJ1-1; TRBD1 matches at 8 bases. CDR3 length equals 16 residues. Germline V CDR1 and CDR2: MNHEY, SVGAGI. V shed 0 bases, J shed 4 bases, and the junction held 7 bases outside the gene matches. The CDR3 DNA is TGTGCCAGCAGTTACTCGGACAGGGCAAGGGGCACTGAAGCTTTCTTT. Protein product: CASSYSDRARGTEAFF.

This chain links TRBV27 with TRBJ1-6, with TRBD1 matching over 8 bases. This CDR3 contains 15 residues. The V and J ends lost 4 bases and 7 bases, in that order; junction bases with no gene match: 6. The germline gives CDR1 MNHEY, CDR2 SMNVEV (reference sequence). Here the CDR3 reads CASSSTGAMNSPLHF. The CDR3 nucleotides are TGTGCCAGCAGTTCGACAGGGGCGATGAATTCACCCCTCCACTTT.

The chain combines TRBV10-3 with TRBJ1-2; D ambiguous. This CDR3 is 14 amino acids long. Germline V lookup: CDR1 ENHRY, CDR2 SYGVKD. V was cut by 5 bases and J by 1 base, with 11 bases left in between. The CDR3 coding sequence is TGTGCCATCAGTAGGCAAGAGGTTAACTATGGCTACACCTTC. Its protein product is CAISRQEVNYGYTF.